These 23 T cell receptor beta chains were sequenced from one sample in a study of human T cells and chemical hapten exposure. TCRdb reprocessed the 5' RACE reads via MiXCR and lists one record per CDR3 protein. The table shows roughly 120,000 distinct CDR3 sequences, with around 20% occurring only once. The starting material, unfractionated whole blood, was used for total RNA extraction. These TCRs come from a human donor in good health.

In its sample, this clonotype was seen a few times. The chain employs TRBV27 and TRBJ1-5; unclear D gene. This CDR3 contains 12 residues. V was cut by 3 bases and J by 3 bases, with 3 bases left in between. Looked up from germline, CDR1 is MNHEY and CDR2 is SMNVEV (reference sequence). CDR3: CASSFPNQPQHF. The CDR3 DNA sequence: TGTGCCAGCAGTTTTCCCAATCAGCCCCAGCATTTT.

The chain employs TRBV5-1 and TRBJ2-5, with D possibly matching TRBD1 (6 bases). Trimming took 2 bases from V and 2 from J, leaving 13 bases between them. Germline CDR1 and CDR2: SGHRS and YFSETQ. CDR3 size: 15 residues. The CDR3 bases are TGCGCCAGCAGCTTTTACGGACAGTTACAAGAGACCCAGTACTTC. This gives the protein CASSFYGQLQETQYF. Based on the CDR3 plus reference TRBV5-1 and TRBJ2-5, the full variable domain is KAGVTQTPRYLIKTRGQQVTLSCSPISGHRSVSWYQQTPGQGLQFLFEYFSETQRNKGNFPGRFSGRQFSNSRSEMNVSTLELGDSALYLCASSFYGQLQETQYFGPGTRLLVL.

CDR3 nucleotides: TGTGCCAGCTGCCCCCCCCGAGGACAGAACACAGATACGCAGTATTTT. It codes for CASCPPRGQNTDTQYF. V gene TRBV7-2 combines with J gene TRBJ2-3, with a weak D call TRBD1 (6 bases). The CDR3 loop spans 16 amino acids. The V gene's germline CDR1 is SGHTA and CDR2 FQGNSA. With 8 bases removed from V and 2 bases from J, the gap between germline ends came to 20 bases.

This chain joins TRBV7-6 and TRBJ2-1; 8 bases map to TRBD2. Trimming removed 1 base from V and 8 bases from J; junction bases left unmatched: 16. The CDR3 runs to 18 residues. The germline V gene has CDR1 SGHVS and CDR2 FNYEAQ. In nucleotides, the CDR3 is TGTGCCAGCAGCTTAGATGAAAAAGGACTAGCTCCGATCCATGAGCAGTTCTTC. It codes for CASSLDEKGLAPIHEQFF.

The chain employs TRBV4-1 and TRBJ2-2; 9 bases line up with TRBD1. V gave up 3 bases and J gave up 3 bases; unmatched junction bases: 5. This CDR3 is built from 16 residues. Germline CDR1 is MGHRA and CDR2 is YSYEKL. The CDR3 region is CASSHPTGGYTGELFF. DNA for the CDR3: TGCGCCAGCAGCCACCCGACAGGGGGGTACACCGGGGAGCTGTTTTTT.

V and J are TRBV7-9 and TRBJ2-3; TRBD2 is a possible D gene (6 bases). V shed 1 base and J shed 4 bases, with 18 bases lying between them. This CDR3 is built from 17 residues. The germline gives CDR1 SEHNR, CDR2 FQNEAQ (reference sequence). CDR3 region: CASSLDLTSLGPDTQYF. CDR3 in DNA: TGTGCCAGCAGCTTAGATTTAACTAGCTTAGGGCCAGATACGCAGTATTTT.

The chain combines TRBV20-1 with TRBJ2-3; a possible D gene is TRBD2 (6 bases). The CDR3 totals 12 residues. The germline V gene encodes CDR1 DFQATT and CDR2 SNEGSKA (reference sequence). V lost 6 bases, J lost 10 bases, and 17 bases lay in between. The CDR3, as DNA: TGCAGTGCCCCGACCGGGAGCGCGGCGCAGTATTTT. This sequence encodes CSAPTGSAAQYF.

This clonotype was detected a few times. The J gene is TRBJ2-5, the V gene TRBV2; 7 bases are shared with TRBD2. J lost 1 base, V lost 10 bases, and 9 bases had no gene match. Germline lookup yields CDR1 SNHLY and CDR2 FYNNEI. The CDR3 is 14 amino acids. This chain's CDR3 is CATGTINSQETQYF. CDR3 nucleotides: TGTGCCACAGGGACTATAAACTCCCAAGAGACCCAGTACTTC.

J is TRBJ2-5 and V is TRBV9, with 8 bases lining up with TRBD2. Germline V lookup: CDR1 SGDLS, CDR2 YYNGEE. There are 15 residues in the CDR3. Germline trimming cut 2 bases from V and 1 base from J; bases unmatched to any gene: 4. The CDR3 loop is CASSVSSGPQETQYF. DNA of the CDR3: TGTGCCAGCAGCGTGTCTAGCGGGCCCCAAGAGACCCAGTACTTC.

At least ten counts were recorded for this clonotype. The CDR3 loop is CASSKQQNTEAFF. CDR3 sequence (DNA): TGCGCCAGCAGTAAACAGCAGAACACTGAAGCTTTCTTT. The chain uses TRBV10-1 and TRBJ1-1; D remains unclear. Trimming cost V 5 bases and J 1 base, with 8 bases left between them. Germline V gene sequence: CDR1 WNHNN, CDR2 SYGVQD (reference sequence). CDR3 length: 13 residues.

This clonotype has a handful of counts. This chain uses TRBV25-1 with TRBJ2-5; D ambiguous. CDR1 is MGHDK, CDR2 SYGVNS, per germline. The CDR3 runs 17 residues. V was cut by 3 bases and J by 4 bases, with 21 bases left in between. The CDR3 DNA is TGTGCCAGCAGTGATTTGGGGTTCGCGGCAAAAGGAGAGACCCAGTACTTC. It translates to CASSDLGFAAKGETQYF.

The V call is TRBV18, the J call TRBJ2-3; D unclear. Trimming removed 2 bases from V and 2 bases from J, with 5 bases in between. The CDR3 sequence is 13 residues long. From germline, CDR1 is KGHSH and CDR2 LQKENI. CDR3 sequence reads: CASSPSTTDTQYF. The CDR3 region has the DNA TGTGCCAGCTCACCATCAACCACAGATACGCAGTATTTT.

V usage is TRBV6-5 and J usage is TRBJ1-4; D uncertain. V was pared by 0 bases and J by 8 bases, with 4 bases between. This CDR3 has 12 amino acids. Germline CDR1 MNHEY, CDR2 SVGAGI. CDR3 DNA sequence: TGTGCCAGCAGTTACTCACGGGAAAAACTGTTTTTT. This codes for CASSYSREKLFF.

This sequence joins TRBV2 and TRBJ1-2, with TRBD1 matching over 7 bases. V shed 6 bases, J shed 4 bases, and the junction held 8 bases outside the gene matches. This CDR3 comprises 14 residues. The germline CDR1 and CDR2 sequences are SNHLY and FYNNEI. CDR3 DNA: TGTGCCAGCAGGAGGGACAGCACTTCCTATGGCTACACCTTC. Translated, it gives CASRRDSTSYGYTF.

The chain couples TRBV27 to TRBJ1-1, with 10 bases matching TRBD1. The junction had 9 bases not matched to a gene; V was cut back by 5 bases and J by 0 bases. Germline V gives CDR1 MNHEY, CDR2 SMNVEV (reference sequence). The CDR3 sequence is 17 residues long. CDR3 sequence (DNA): TGTGCCAGCAGTCATGAAGACAGGGGGCAAATGAACACTGAAGCTTTCTTT. As protein: CASSHEDRGQMNTEAFF.

The V and J genes are TRBV2 and TRBJ2-7, with 11 bases lining up with TRBD2. The J segment lost 4 bases and the V segment lost 5 bases, leaving 4 bases of the junction unmatched. Looked up from germline, CDR1 is SNHLY and CDR2 is FYNNEI. This CDR3 spans 14 amino acids. Here the CDR3 DNA reads TGTGCCAGCAGTAGACTAGCGGGAAAATACGAGCAGTACTTC. Protein sequence: CASSRLAGKYEQYF.

V usage is TRBV28 and J usage is TRBJ1-5; no firm D call. V dropped 3 bases and J dropped 4 bases, with 16 bases sitting between them. Germline V CDR1 and CDR2: MDHEN, SYDVKM. The length of the CDR3 is 16 residues. DNA for the CDR3: TGTGCCAGCAGTTTCCAAGGAGGCCCGCAAAATCAGCCCCAGCATTTT. Its translation: CASSFQGGPQNQPQHF.

This clonotype appeared a few times. V is TRBV27 and J is TRBJ1-4; a weak D match, TRBD1 (6 bases). Germline-derived CDR1 and CDR2 are MNHEY and SMNVEV (reference sequence). V was pared by 6 bases and J by 3 bases, with 11 bases between. The CDR3 runs to 14 residues. The CDR3 DNA reads as TGTGCCAGCAGGAAAGGGGGGGCTAATGAAAAACTGTTTTTT. Protein product: CASRKGGANEKLFF.

This clonotype appeared a few times. V usage is TRBV6-2 or TRBV6-3 and J usage is TRBJ2-1, with D unclear. The CDR3 sequence is 13 residues long. Trimming cost V 6 bases and J 5 bases, with 11 bases left between them. The germline gives CDR1 MNHEY, CDR2 SVGEGT. The CDR3 DNA sequence: TGTGCCAGCAGCCCGGGCCTTCACAATGAGCAGTTCTTC. As protein: CASSPGLHNEQFF.

This clonotype turned up a few times. The rearrangement joins TRBV28 to TRBJ2-2; D is uncertain. This CDR3 has 11 amino acids. CDR1 MDHEN and CDR2 SYDVKM come from the germline V gene. V was trimmed by 7 bases and J by 7 bases, leaving 7 bases between them. The CDR3 sequence is CASMAHGELFF. The CDR3 DNA reads as TGTGCCAGCATGGCGCACGGGGAGCTGTTTTTT.

This clonotype was recorded a few times. The genes are TRBV11-2 and TRBJ2-3; 7 bases align to TRBD2. Germline CDR1 and CDR2: SGHAT and FQNNGV. The junction had 9 bases not matched to a gene; V was cut back by 4 bases and J by 2 bases. The CDR3 loop spans 16 amino acids. The CDR3 protein is CASSSTAGLTTDTQYF. CDR3 coding DNA: TGTGCCAGCAGCTCTACGGCGGGACTAACCACAGATACGCAGTATTTT. The full variable domain, rest sourced from reference TRBV11-2 and TRBJ2-3, is EAGVAQSPRYKIIEKRQSVAFWCNPISGHATLYWYQQILGQGPKLLIQFQNNGVVDDSQLPKDRFSAERLKGVDSTLKIQPAKLEDSAVYLCASSSTAGLTTDTQYFGPGTRLTVL.

The sample holds a few counts of this clonotype. J is TRBJ2-1 and V is TRBV6-5; D possibly corresponds to TRBD2 (6 bases). Germline CDR1 MNHEY, CDR2 SVGAGI. The CDR3 sequence is 15 residues long. The V gene lost 8 bases and the J gene lost 1 base, with 15 bases spanning the gap. The CDR3: CASRLARFSYNEQFF. In nucleotides, the CDR3 is TGTGCCAGCCGGCTAGCGCGCTTTTCCTACAATGAGCAGTTCTTC.

The rearrangement links TRBV9 to TRBJ1-1, with D uncertain. Germline V gene lookup returns CDR1 SGDLS and CDR2 YYNGEE. V dropped 0 bases and J dropped 3 bases, with 6 bases sitting between them. CDR3 length: 13 amino acids. CDR3 bases: TGTGCCAGCAGCGTAGCACAGTACACTGAAGCTTTCTTT. The encoded protein is CASSVAQYTEAFF.